The rows below give T cell receptor beta chains drawn from one sample of a study of PD-1 blockade in classical Hodgkin lymphoma. The data were produced by immunoSEQ multiplex PCR, yet TCRdb's version contains in-frame clones alone and is incomplete. Of some 90,000 clones listed, around 80% are singletons. This specimen consisted of peripheral blood mononuclear cells (PBMCs), obtained before the fourth cycle of nivolumab. All receptors derive from a human donor with classical Hodgkin lymphoma. Each CDR3 is given with its conserved first and last residue. D genes are given only for firm matches. Not all rows give a size; the values are once, few, many and, for expanded clones, a class.

V,J,D,size,DNA,CDR3
TRBV5-4,TRBJ2-2,TRBD2,NA,TGTGCCAGCAGCTTGAGCGTTAGCGGGAGCGGGTACACCGGGGAGCTGTTTTTT,CASSLSVSGSGYTGELFF
TRBV13,TRBJ2-7,NA,NA,TGTGCCAGCAGCTTCCGACGGTCCCTCGCCTACGAGCAGTACTTC,CASSFRRSLAYEQYF
TRBV18,TRBJ2-1,NA,once,TGTGCCAGCTCACCACAGGATAATGGTAATGAGCAGTTCTTC,CASSPQDNGNEQFF
TRBV9,TRBJ2-1,TRBD1,NA,TGTGCCAGCAGCACACGACAGGGGGCGGGTGAGCAGTTCTTC,CASSTRQGAGEQFF
TRBV9,TRBJ1-3,NA,NA,TGTGCCAGCAGCGTAAACCGGGATGGAAACACCATATATTTT,CASSVNRDGNTIYF
TRBV9,TRBJ2-1,TRBD2,NA,TGTGCCAGCAGCGTAGGGCCTAGCGGGGCTTGGGATGAGCAGTTCTTC,CASSVGPSGAWDEQFF
TRBV11-2,TRBJ2-3,TRBD2,NA,TGTGCCAGCAGCTTTCTAGCGGGTTTCACAGATACGCAGTATTTT,CASSFLAGFTDTQYF
TRBV18,TRBJ1-2,TRBD1,NA,TGTGCCAGCTCACGCCGGGACAGGGGGCCCTATGGCTACACCTTC,CASSRRDRGPYGYTF
TRBV11-2,TRBJ2-1,NA,NA,TGTGCCAGCAGCCATAACGTTGAGGGTGAGCAGTTCTTC,CASSHNVEGEQFF
TRBV18,TRBJ2-7,TRBD1,NA,TGTGCCAGCTCACCACCGGAATGGACAGGGGCCCTCTACGAGCAGTACTTC,CASSPPEWTGALYEQYF
TRBV28,TRBJ2-4,NA,NA,TGTGCCAGCAGTTTATGGGACAGATTAGCCAAAAACATTCAGTACTTC,CASSLWDRLAKNIQYF
TRBV6-5,TRBJ2-1,TRBD2,NA,TGTGCCAGCAGTTACCCGGGACTAGTGATACAGTTCTTC,CASSYPGLVIQFF
TRBV7-9,TRBJ2-7,NA,NA,TGTGCCAGCAGCTTAGCTGGCGGCGAGCAGTACTTC,CASSLAGGEQYF
TRBV5-1,TRBJ1-2,TRBD1,NA,TGCGCCAGCAGCTGGGACAGGGATGGCTACACCTTC,CASSWDRDGYTF
TRBV27,TRBJ2-1,TRBD2,NA,TGTGCCAGCAGTCCGATAGCGGGAGGGTGGGATGAGCAGTTCTTC,CASSPIAGGWDEQFF
TRBV5-1,TRBJ2-4,TRBD1,NA,TGCGCCAGCAGCTTGGCACAGGGGAGTGGAAACATTCAGTACTTC,CASSLAQGSGNIQYF
TRBV4-3,TRBJ1-1,NA,NA,TGCGCCAGCAGCCGAGGGGAAGGGGGTGAAGCTTTCTTT,CASSRGEGGEAFF
TRBV4-3,TRBJ2-1,NA,NA,TGCGCCAGCAGCCACAACTGGGTCTCACAGGCTGAGCAGTTCTTC,CASSHNWVSQAEQFF
TRBV28,TRBJ2-1,NA,NA,TGTGCCAGCAGCCGAAGACTATACAATGAGCAGTTCTTC,CASSRRLYNEQFF
TRBV2,TRBJ2-5,NA,NA,TGTGCCAGCGGGAGCGGGGAGACCCAGTACTTC,CASGSGETQYF
TRBV10-1,TRBJ2-1,TRBD2,NA,TGCGCCAGGCCCGGGACTAGCTCCTACAATGAGCAGTTCTTC,CARPGTSSYNEQFF
TRBV9,TRBJ2-3,NA,NA,TGTGCCAGCAGCCTAAACCCGATCAAGCCCTCTACAGATACGCAGTATTTT,CASSLNPIKPSTDTQYF
TRBV4-2,TRBJ2-2,TRBD2,NA,TGTGCCAGCAGCGGGGCGGGAGGTTTCACCGGGGAGCTGTTTTTT,CASSGAGGFTGELFF
TRBV28,TRBJ2-1,TRBD1,few,TGTGCCAGCAGTTTTAAACAGGGGGCGTGGTACAATGAGCAGTTCTTC,CASSFKQGAWYNEQFF
TRBV5-1,TRBJ2-1,NA,NA,TGCGCCAGCAGCTATGCAGACCGGAACAATGAGCAGTTCTTC,CASSYADRNNEQFF
TRBV28,TRBJ1-4,TRBD1,NA,TGTGCCAGCACCAACACAGGGGCCCGTGAAAAACTGTTTTTT,CASTNTGAREKLFF
TRBV25-1,TRBJ2-5,TRBD2,NA,TGTGCCAGCAGTGGACGTGGCGGGAGGGGAGAGACCCAGTACTTC,CASSGRGGRGETQYF
TRBV7-6,TRBJ1-2,NA,NA,TGTGCCAGCAGCGAGGGCCCGACCTATGGCTACACCTTC,CASSEGPTYGYTF
TRBV7-8,TRBJ1-5,NA,NA,TGTGCCAGCAGCTTAAGATGGGGCAATCAGCCCCAGCATTTT,CASSLRWGNQPQHF
TRBV7-3,TRBJ2-1,NA,NA,TGTGCCAGCAGCCCCCGGGACTTGCCCTACAATGAGCAGTTCTTC,CASSPRDLPYNEQFF
TRBV6-6,TRBJ2-7,NA,NA,TGTGCCAGCACAATAACCCCGACAGGAGGGTACGAGCAGTACTTC,CASTITPTGGYEQYF
TRBV5-1,TRBJ2-5,NA,once,TGCGCCAGCAGCCCAGCGCCCTTGTGGGGCCAAGAGACCCAGTACTTC,CASSPAPLWGQETQYF
TRBV5-1,TRBJ2-7,NA,NA,TGCGCCAGCAAAACCGATCCTTCCTACGAGCAGTACTTC,CASKTDPSYEQYF
TRBV28,TRBJ1-5,NA,NA,TGTGCCAGCAATGAGGAGGTATTCCATCAGCCCCAGCATTTT,CASNEEVFHQPQHF
TRBV6-5,TRBJ1-2,NA,NA,TGTGCCAGCAGTTACTCCAGGGCTTCCTACAATGGCTACACCTTC,CASSYSRASYNGYTF
TRBV4-2,TRBJ1-1,NA,once,TGTGCCAGCAGCCAAGATGGACAGCCGAACACTGAAGCTTTCTTT,CASSQDGQPNTEAFF
TRBV7-3,TRBJ2-1,TRBD2,NA,TGTGCCAGCGACGGGACTACTTACAATGAGCAGTTCTTC,CASDGTTYNEQFF
TRBV19,TRBJ1-4,NA,once,TGTGCCAGTAGTATAGATATGGGAATAAATGAAAAACTGTTTTTT,CASSIDMGINEKLFF
TRBV12-5,TRBJ2-1,TRBD1,NA,TGTGCTAGTGGTTGGGAAACAGGGGGCGCGGACAATGAGCAGTTCTTC,CASGWETGGADNEQFF
TRBV5-1,TRBJ2-7,TRBD2,once,TGCGCCAGCAGCTTGCCCCCTAGCGGGGGGGCTGCGTACGAGCAGTACTTC,CASSLPPSGGAAYEQYF
TRBV28,TRBJ1-5,NA,NA,TGTGCCAGCAGAAACCCCCGGACAATCCTTGAGCAGCCCCAGCATTTT,CASRNPRTILEQPQHF